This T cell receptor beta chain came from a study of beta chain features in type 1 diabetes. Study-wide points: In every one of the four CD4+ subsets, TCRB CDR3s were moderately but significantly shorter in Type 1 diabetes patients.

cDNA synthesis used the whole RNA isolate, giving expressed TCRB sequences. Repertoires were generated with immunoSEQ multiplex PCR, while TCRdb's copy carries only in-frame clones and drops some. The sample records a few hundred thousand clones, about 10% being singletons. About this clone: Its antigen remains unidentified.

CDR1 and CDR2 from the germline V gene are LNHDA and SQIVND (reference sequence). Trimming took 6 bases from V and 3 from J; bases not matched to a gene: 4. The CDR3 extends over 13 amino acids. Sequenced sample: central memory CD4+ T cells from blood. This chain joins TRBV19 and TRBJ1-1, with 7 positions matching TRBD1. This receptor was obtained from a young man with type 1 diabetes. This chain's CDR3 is CASRIDRDTEAFF. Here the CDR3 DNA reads TGTGCCAGTAGGATCGACAGGGACACTGAAGCTTTCTTT.